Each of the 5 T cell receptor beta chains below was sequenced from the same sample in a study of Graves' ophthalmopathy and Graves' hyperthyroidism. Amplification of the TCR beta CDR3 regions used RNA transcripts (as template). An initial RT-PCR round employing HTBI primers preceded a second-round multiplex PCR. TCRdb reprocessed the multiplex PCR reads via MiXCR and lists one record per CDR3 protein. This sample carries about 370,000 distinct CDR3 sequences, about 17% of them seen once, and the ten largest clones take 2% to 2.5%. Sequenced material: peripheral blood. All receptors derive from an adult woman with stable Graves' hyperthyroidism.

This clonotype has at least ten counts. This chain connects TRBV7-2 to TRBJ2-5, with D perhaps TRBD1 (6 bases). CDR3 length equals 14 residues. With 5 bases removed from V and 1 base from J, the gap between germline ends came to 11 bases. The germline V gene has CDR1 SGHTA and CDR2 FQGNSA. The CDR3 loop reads CASSPQGGQETQYF. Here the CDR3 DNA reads TGTGCCAGCAGCCCCCAAGGGGGCCAAGAGACCCAGTACTTC.

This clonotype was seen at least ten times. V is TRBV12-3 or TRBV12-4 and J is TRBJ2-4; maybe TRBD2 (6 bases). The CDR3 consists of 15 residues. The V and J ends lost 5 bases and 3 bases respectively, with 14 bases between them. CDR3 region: CASSRASDYKNIQYF. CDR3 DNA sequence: TGTGCCAGCAGTAGGGCTAGCGATTACAAAAACATTCAGTACTTC.

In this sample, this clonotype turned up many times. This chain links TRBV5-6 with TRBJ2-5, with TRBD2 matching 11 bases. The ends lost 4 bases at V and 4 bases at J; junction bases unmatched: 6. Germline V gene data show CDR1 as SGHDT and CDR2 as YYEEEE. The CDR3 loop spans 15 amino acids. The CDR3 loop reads CASSPPGTSGETQYF. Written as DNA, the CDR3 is TGTGCCAGCAGCCCACCTGGGACTAGCGGAGAGACCCAGTACTTC.

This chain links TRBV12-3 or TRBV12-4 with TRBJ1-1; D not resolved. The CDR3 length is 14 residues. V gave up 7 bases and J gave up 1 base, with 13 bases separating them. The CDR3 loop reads CASTLHMTNTEAFF. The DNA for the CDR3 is TGTGCCAGCACCTTACATATGACGAACACTGAAGCTTTCTTT.

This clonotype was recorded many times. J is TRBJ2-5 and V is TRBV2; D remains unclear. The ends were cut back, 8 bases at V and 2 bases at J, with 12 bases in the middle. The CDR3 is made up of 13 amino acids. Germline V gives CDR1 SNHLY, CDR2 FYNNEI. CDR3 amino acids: CASARQEQETQYF. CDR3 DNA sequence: TGTGCCAGCGCCCGACAAGAACAAGAGACCCAGTACTTC.